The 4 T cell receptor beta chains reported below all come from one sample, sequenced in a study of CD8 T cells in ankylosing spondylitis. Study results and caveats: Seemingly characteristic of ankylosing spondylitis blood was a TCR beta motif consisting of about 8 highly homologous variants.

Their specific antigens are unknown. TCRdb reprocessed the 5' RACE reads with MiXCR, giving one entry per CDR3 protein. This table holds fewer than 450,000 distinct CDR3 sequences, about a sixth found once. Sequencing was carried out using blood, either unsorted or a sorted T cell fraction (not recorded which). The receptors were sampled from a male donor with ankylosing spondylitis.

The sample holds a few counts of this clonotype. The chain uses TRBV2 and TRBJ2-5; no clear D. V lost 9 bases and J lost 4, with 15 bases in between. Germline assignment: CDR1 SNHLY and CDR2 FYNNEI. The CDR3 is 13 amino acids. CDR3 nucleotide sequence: TGTGCCAGTGGTCAGACTCAACCAGAGACCCAGTACTTC. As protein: CASGQTQPETQYF. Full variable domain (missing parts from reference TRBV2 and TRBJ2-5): EPEVTQTPSHQVTQMGQEVILRCVPISNHLYFYWYRQILGQKVEFLVSFYNNEISEKSEIFDDQFSVERPDGSNFTLKIRSTKLEDSAMYFCASGQTQPETQYFGPGTRLLVL.

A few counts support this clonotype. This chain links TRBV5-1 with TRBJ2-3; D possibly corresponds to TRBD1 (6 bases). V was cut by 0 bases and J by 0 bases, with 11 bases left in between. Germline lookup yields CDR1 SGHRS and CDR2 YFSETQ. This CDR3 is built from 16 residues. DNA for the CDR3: TGCGCCAGCAGCTTGGTCAGGGGCGCTAGCACAGATACGCAGTATTTT. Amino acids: CASSLVRGASTDTQYF.

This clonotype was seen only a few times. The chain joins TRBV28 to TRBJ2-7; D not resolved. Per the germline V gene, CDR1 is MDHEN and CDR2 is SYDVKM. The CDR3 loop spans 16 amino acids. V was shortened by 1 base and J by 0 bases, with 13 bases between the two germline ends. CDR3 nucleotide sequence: TGTGCCAGCAGTTTATTTAGGACGGGCCTCTCCTACGAGCAGTACTTC. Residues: CASSLFRTGLSYEQYF. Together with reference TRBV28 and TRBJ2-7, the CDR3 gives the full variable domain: DVKVTQSSRYLVKRTGEKVFLECVQDMDHENMFWYRQDPGLGLRLIYFSYDVKMKEKGDIPEGYSVSREKKERFSLILESASTNQTSMYLCASSLFRTGLSYEQYFGPGTRLTVT.

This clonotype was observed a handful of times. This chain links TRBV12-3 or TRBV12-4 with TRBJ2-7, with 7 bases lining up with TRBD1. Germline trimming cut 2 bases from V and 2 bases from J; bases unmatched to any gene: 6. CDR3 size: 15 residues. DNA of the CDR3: TGTGCCAGCAGTTTATCGGGACAGAAGACCTACGAGCAGTACTTC. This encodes CASSLSGQKTYEQYF.